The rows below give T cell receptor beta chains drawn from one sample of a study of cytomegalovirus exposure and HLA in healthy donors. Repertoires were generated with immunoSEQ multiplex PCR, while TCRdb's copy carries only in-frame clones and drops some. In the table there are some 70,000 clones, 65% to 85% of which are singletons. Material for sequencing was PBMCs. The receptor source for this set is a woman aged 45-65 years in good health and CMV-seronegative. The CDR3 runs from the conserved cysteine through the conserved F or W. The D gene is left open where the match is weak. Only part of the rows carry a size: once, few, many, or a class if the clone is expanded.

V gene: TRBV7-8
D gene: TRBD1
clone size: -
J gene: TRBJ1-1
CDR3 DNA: TGTGCCAGCAGCTTACGGGACAGCGAGAACACTGAAGCTTTCTTT
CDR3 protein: CASSLRDSENTEAFF

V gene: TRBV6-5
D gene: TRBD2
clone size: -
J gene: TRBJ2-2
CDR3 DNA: TGTGCCAGCAGTTTAGCGGGAGGAAACACCGGGGAGCTGTTTTTT
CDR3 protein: CASSLAGGNTGELFF

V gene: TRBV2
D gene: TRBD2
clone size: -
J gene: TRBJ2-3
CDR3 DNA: TGTGCCAGCACGGGGGGGAGCACAGATACGCAGTATTTT
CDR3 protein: CASTGGSTDTQYF

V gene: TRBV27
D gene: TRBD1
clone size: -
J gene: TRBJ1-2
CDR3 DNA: TGTGCCAGCACCGACAGGGGATCGGAGGGCTACACCTTC
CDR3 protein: CASTDRGSEGYTF

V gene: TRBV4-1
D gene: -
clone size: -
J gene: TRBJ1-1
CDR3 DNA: TGCGCCAGCAGCCAAGTTTCAGAGAACACTGAAGCTTTCTTT
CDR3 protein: CASSQVSENTEAFF

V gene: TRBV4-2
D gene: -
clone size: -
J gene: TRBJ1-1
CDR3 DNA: TGTGCCAGCAGCCCACTAGCAGAGCCGAACACTGAAGCTTTCTTT
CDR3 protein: CASSPLAEPNTEAFF

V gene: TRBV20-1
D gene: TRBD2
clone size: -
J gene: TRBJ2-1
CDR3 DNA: TGCAGTGCCCCTAGCGGGAATGAGCAGTTCTTC
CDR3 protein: CSAPSGNEQFF

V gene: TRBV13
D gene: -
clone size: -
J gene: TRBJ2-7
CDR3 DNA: TGTGCCAGCAGCTTCCAGGGGAGCTACGAGCAGTACTTC
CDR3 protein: CASSFQGSYEQYF

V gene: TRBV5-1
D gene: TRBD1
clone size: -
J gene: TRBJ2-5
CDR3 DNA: TGCGCCAGCGGCCAGGGGGCCCGGGAGACCCAGTACTTC
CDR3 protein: CASGQGARETQYF

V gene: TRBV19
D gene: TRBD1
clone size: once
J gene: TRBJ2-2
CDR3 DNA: TGTGCCAGTAGTGTAGACAGGGCCACCGGGGAGCTGTTTTTT
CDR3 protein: CASSVDRATGELFF

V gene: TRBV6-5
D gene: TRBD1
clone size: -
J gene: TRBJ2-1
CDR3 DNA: TGTGCCAGCAGTTACTCAGGGGGCAAGTACAATGAGCAGTTCTTC
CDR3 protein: CASSYSGGKYNEQFF

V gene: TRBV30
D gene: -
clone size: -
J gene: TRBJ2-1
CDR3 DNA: TGTGCCTGGAGCCCCGTACGGGTCAATGAGCAGTTCTTC
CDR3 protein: CAWSPVRVNEQFF

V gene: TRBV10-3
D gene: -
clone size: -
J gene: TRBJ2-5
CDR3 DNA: TGTGCCATCAGTGGGACAGACCAAGAGACCCAGTACTTC
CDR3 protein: CAISGTDQETQYF

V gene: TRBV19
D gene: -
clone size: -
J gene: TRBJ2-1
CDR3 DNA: TGTGCCAGTAGTATAGTACCGCACCCCGGGAATGAGCAGTTCTTC
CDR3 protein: CASSIVPHPGNEQFF

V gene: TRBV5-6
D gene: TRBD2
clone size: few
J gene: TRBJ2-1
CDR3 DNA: TGTGCCAGCAGCGAGGGACTAGCGGAAACCAATGAGCAGTTCTTC
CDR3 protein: CASSEGLAETNEQFF

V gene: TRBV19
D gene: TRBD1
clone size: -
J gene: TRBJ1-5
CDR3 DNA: TGTGCCAGTAGTGCCCCGGGACAGGGGTATCAGCCCCAGCATTTT
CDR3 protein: CASSAPGQGYQPQHF

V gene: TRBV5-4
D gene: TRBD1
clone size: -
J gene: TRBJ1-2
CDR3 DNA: TGTGCCAGCAGCTTGGAGGGACAGGTTTTCGGCTACACCTTC
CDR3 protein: CASSLEGQVFGYTF

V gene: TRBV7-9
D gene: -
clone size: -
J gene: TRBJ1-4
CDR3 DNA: TGTGCCAGCAGCTTATCGGGTATCTCAACTAATGAAAAACTGTTTTTT
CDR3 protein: CASSLSGISTNEKLFF

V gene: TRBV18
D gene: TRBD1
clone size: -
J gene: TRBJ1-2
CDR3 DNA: TGTGCCAGCTCACAGGGGGCGAATAACTATGGCTACACCTTC
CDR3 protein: CASSQGANNYGYTF

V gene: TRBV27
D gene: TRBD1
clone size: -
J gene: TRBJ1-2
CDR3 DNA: TGTGCCAGCGGGCCAGGGACAGTCAGTATTGGCTACACCTTC
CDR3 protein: CASGPGTVSIGYTF

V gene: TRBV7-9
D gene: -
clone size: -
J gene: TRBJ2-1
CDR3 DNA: TGTGCCAGCAGCTACCCAGCGGTTAGCTCCTACAATGAGCAGTTCTTC
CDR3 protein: CASSYPAVSSYNEQFF

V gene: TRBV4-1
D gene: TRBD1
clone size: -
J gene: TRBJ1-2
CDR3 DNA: TGCGCCAGCAGCCCACAGGGGTTGGGGAACTATGGCTACACCTTC
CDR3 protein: CASSPQGLGNYGYTF

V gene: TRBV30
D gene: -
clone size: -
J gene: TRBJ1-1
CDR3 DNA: TGTGCCTCCCATTACAGAATGAACACTGAAGCTTTCTTT
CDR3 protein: CASHYRMNTEAFF

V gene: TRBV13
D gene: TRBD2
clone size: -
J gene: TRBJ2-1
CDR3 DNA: TGTGCCAGCAGCCCCCAGGGGAGGCCCGGGACTAGCCTCGATGAGCAGTTCTTC
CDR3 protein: CASSPQGRPGTSLDEQFF

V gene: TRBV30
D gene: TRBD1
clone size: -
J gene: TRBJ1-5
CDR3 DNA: TGTGCCTGGAGTGACGGGACAGGGGTCTATAGCAATCAGCCCCAGCATTTT
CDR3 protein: CAWSDGTGVYSNQPQHF

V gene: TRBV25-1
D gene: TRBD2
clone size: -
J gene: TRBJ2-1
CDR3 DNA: TGTGCCAGCATTGGGGGGGTTTGGGGTGAGCAGTTCTTC
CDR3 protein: CASIGGVWGEQFF

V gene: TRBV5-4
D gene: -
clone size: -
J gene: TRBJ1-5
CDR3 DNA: TGTGCCAGCAGCTGGGGACGGGGGAGCAATCAGCCCCAGCATTTT
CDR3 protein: CASSWGRGSNQPQHF

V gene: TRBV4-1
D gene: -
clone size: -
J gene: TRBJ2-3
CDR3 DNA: TGCGCCAGCAGCCTCTCAAGTGGGCCCCCAGATACGCAGTATTTT
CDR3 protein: CASSLSSGPPDTQYF

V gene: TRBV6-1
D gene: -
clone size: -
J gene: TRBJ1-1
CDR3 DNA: TGTGCCAGCAGTGAAGACACCACGGGGACTGAAGCTTTCTTT
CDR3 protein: CASSEDTTGTEAFF

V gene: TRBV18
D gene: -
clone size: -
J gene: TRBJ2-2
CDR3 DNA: TGTGCCAGCTCACCGTACAGTAACACCGGGGAGCTGTTTTTT
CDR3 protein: CASSPYSNTGELFF

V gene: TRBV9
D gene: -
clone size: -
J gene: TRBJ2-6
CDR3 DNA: TGTGCCAGCAGCGTTACGCAGGGCTCTGGGGCCAACGTCCTGACTTTC
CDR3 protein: CASSVTQGSGANVLTF

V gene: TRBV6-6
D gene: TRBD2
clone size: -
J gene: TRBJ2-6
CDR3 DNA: TGTGCCAGCAGTCCCCGGGGGGGAACAGGGGCCAACGTCCTGACTTTC
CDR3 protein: CASSPRGGTGANVLTF

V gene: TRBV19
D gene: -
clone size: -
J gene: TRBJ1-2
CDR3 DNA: TGTGCCAGTAGTTTTACAGGAAACTATGGCTACACCTTC
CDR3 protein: CASSFTGNYGYTF

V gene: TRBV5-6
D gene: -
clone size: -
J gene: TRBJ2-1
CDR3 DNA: TGTGCCAGCAGTTTGACCTACTACAATGAGCAGTTCTTC
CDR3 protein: CASSLTYYNEQFF

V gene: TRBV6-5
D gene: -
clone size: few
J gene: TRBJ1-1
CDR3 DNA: TGTGCCAGCAGTTTCGGGTCCAACCCGACTGAAGCTTTCTTT
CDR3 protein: CASSFGSNPTEAFF

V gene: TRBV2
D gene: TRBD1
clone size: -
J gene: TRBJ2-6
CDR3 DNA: TGTGCCCAAAACCAGGGGGTCTCTGGGGCCAACGTCCTGACTTTC
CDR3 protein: CAQNQGVSGANVLTF

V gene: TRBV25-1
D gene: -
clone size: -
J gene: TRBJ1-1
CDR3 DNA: TGTGCCAGCAGAATAACCCTGGGACACGGATCTGAAGCTTTCTTT
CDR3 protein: CASRITLGHGSEAFF

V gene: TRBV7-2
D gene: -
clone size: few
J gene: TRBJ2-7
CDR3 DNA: TGTGCCAGCAGCTTGAACAGGGACTCCTACGAGCAGTACTTC
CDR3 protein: CASSLNRDSYEQYF

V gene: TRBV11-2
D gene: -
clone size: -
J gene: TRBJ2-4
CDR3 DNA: TGTGCCAGCAGCTTAGGACAGGCCAAAAACATTCAGTACTTC
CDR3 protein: CASSLGQAKNIQYF

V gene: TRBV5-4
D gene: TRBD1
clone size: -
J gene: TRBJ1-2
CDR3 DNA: TGTGCCAGCAGCTTTCGGACAGGGAGTAGGGGCTACACCTTC
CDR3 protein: CASSFRTGSRGYTF

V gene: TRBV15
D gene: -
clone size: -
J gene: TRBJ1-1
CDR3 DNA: TGTGCCACCAGCAGAGATAGGAGGAACACTGAAGCTTTCTTT
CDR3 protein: CATSRDRRNTEAFF

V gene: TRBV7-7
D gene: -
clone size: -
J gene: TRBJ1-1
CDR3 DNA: TGTGCTAGCAGCTCACAGCTCGGAACTGAAGCTTTCTTT
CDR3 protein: CASSSQLGTEAFF

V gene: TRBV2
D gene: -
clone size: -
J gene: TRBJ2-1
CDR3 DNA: TGTGCCAGCAGTCCTAATCGGGGGGCCAATGAGCAGTTCTTC
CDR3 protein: CASSPNRGANEQFF

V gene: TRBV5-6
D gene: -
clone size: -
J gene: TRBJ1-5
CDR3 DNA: TGTGCCAGCAGCTTGGCAGGCCAGGGGAACAATCAGCCCCAGCATTTT
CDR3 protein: CASSLAGQGNNQPQHF

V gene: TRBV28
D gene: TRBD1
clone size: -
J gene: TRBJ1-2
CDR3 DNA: TGTGCCAGCAGTGACAGGGTTGGCTACACCTTC
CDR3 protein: CASSDRVGYTF

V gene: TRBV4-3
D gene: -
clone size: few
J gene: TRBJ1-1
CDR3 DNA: TGCGCCAGCAGCCAAGTAACTTCGCTCCTAAACACTGAAGCTTTCTTT
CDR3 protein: CASSQVTSLLNTEAFF

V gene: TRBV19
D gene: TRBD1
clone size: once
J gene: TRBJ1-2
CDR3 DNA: TGTGCCAGTAGGCTGGACAGGGGATGGTGGAACGGCTACACCTTC
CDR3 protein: CASRLDRGWWNGYTF

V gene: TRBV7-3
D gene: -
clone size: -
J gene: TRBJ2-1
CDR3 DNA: TGTGCCAGCAGCTTAACCGGGGTAACCTTTGGGCAGTTCTTC
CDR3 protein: CASSLTGVTFGQFF

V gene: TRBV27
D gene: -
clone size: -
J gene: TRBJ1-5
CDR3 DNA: TGTGCCAGCAGTTTACGGGGTTCGAACTTTCAGCCCCAGCATTTT
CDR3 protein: CASSLRGSNFQPQHF

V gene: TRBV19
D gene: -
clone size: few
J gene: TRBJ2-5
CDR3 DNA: TGTGCCAGTAGTATTACGGTGCAAGAGACCCAGTACTTC
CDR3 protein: CASSITVQETQYF

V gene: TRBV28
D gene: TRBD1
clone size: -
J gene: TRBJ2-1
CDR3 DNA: TGTGCCAGCAGGGGACAGGGGGGGCGGAATGAGCAGTTCTTC
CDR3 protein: CASRGQGGRNEQFF

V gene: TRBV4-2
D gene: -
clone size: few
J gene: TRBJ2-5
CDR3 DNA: TGTGCCAGCAGCCAAGAGGAGGGGGCGCGGGAGACCCAGTACTTC
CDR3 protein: CASSQEEGARETQYF

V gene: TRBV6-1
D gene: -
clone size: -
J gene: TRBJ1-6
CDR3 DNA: TGTGCCAGCAGTGAGTCCAAAGCTAGGACACCCCTCCACTTT
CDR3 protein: CASSESKARTPLHF

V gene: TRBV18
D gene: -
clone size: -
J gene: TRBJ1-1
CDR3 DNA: TGTGCCAGCTCACCAGGGGCTAACACTGAAGCTTTCTTT
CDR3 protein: CASSPGANTEAFF

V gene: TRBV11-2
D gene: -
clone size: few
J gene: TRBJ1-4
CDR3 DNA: TGTGCCAGCAGCCGGGGAGGGGGTGTTAATGAAAAACTGTTTTTT
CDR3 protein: CASSRGGGVNEKLFF

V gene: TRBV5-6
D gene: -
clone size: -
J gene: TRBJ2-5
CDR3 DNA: TGTGCCAGCAGCCGAGGACAGAACCAAGAGACCCAGTACTTC
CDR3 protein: CASSRGQNQETQYF

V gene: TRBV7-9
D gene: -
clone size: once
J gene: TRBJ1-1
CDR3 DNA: TGTGCCAGCAGCCAGGACTTCGCTGAAGCTTTCTTT
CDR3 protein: CASSQDFAEAFF

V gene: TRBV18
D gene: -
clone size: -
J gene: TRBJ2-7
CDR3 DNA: TGTGCCAGCTCACCAACAGGGAACTACGAGCAGTACTTC
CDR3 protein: CASSPTGNYEQYF

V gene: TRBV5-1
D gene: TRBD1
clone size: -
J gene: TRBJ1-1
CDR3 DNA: TGCGCCAGCAAAGATACAGGGGCAGGGCGGACTGAAGCTTTCTTT
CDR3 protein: CASKDTGAGRTEAFF

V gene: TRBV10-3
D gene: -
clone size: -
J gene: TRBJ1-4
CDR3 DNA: TGTGCCATCAGTGAGGAGTGGGCAGGACTGTTTTTT
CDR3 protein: CAISEEWAGLFF